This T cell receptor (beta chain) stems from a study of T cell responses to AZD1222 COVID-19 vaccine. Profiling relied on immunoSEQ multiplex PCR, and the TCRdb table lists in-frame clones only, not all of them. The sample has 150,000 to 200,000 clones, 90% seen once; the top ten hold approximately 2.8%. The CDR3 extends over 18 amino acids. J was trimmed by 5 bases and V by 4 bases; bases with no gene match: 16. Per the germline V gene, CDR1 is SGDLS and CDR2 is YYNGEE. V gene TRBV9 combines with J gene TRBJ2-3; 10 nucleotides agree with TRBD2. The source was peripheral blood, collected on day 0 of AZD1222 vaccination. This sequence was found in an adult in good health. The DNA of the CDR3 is TGTGCCAGCAGCCCCAGACCGAGATCCGGGACTAGCGTAGATACGCAGTATTTT. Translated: CASSPRPRSGTSVDTQYF.